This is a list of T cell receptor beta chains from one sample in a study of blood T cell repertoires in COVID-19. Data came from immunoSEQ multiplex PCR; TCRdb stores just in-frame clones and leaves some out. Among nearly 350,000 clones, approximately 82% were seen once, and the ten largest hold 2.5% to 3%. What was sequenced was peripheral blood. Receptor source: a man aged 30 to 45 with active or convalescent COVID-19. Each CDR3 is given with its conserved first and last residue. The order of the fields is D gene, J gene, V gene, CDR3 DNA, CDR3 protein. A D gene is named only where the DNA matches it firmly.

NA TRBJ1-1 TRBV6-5 TGTGCCAGCGGGGGGAGGGTGAACACTGAAGCTTTCTTT CASGGRVNTEAFF
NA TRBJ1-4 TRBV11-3 TGTGCCAGTTCCCATAATGAAAAACTGTTTTTT CASSHNEKLFF
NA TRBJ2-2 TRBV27 TGTGCCAGCAGGCTACAGGGAGCGAACACCGGGGAGCTGTTTTTT CASRLQGANTGELFF
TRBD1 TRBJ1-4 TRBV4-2 TGTGCCAGCAGCCGAACTGTCCCGGGACAGGGGGCGGCAACTAATGAAAAACTGTTTTTT CASSRTVPGQGAATNEKLFF
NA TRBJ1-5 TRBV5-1 TGCGCCAGCAGCCCCGAGGGGGTAGATCAGCCCCAGCATTTT CASSPEGVDQPQHF
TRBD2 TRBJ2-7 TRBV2 TGTGCCAGCAGGTCCGGGACTAACTACGAGCAGTACTTC CASRSGTNYEQYF
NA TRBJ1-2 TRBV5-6 TGTGCCAGCAGCCGACAGGACTATGGCTACACCTTC CASSRQDYGYTF
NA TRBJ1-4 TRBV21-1 TGTGCCAGCACCACCTATTCTAACGGTGTCTGGAGCTCAACTAATGAAAAACTGTTTTTT CASTTYSNGVWSSTNEKLFF
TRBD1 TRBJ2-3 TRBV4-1 TGCGCCAGCAGCCAGGCCCCCCGACAGGGCTGGAGGACAGATACGCAGTATTTT CASSQAPRQGWRTDTQYF
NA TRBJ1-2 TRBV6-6 TGTGCCAGCAGTCCCCAGGGTACCCGAAACTATGGCTACACCTTC CASSPQGTRNYGYTF
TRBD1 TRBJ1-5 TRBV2 TGTGCCAGCAGTGAGGTTGGGACAGACTATCAGCCCCAGCATTTT CASSEVGTDYQPQHF
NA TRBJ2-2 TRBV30 TGTGCCTGGCAACGAGGGGGGGAGCTGTTTTTT CAWQRGGELFF
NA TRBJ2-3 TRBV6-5 TGTGCCAGCAGGCTCCCTAAGCTCGTCCCAGATACGCAGTATTTT CASRLPKLVPDTQYF
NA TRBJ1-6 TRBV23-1 TGCGCCAGCAGTCAATATGTGGTTCTAGCAAATTCACCCCTCCACTTT CASSQYVVLANSPLHF
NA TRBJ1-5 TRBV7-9 TGTGCCAGCAGCGTCCGGACTCTCAATCAGCCCCAGCATTTT CASSVRTLNQPQHF
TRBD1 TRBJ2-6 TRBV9 TGTGCCAGCAGCGTCTGGGGACAGTTCTCTGGGGCCAACGTCCTGACTTTC CASSVWGQFSGANVLTF
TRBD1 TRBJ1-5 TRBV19 TGTGCCACCCGTGGGGACAGGACGGATCAGCCCCAGCATTTT CATRGDRTDQPQHF